This T cell receptor beta chain was sequenced during a study of blood T cell repertoires in COVID-19. Germline values: CDR1 MNHNY, CDR2 SVGAGI (reference sequence). The length of the CDR3 is 15 residues. The ends lost 4 bases at V and 7 bases at J; junction bases unmatched: 8. TCRdb's copy holds only in-frame clones and misses some; the assay was immunoSEQ multiplex PCR. The data contain about 67,000 clones, 65% to 85% of them singletons. The TCR originated in a human donor in a cohort sampled during active COVID-19. Source material: peripheral blood. The chain employs TRBV6-6 and TRBJ2-1; 9 bases align to TRBD1. CDR3 residues: CASSSAGTGTNEQFF. In nucleotides, the CDR3 is TGTGCCAGCAGTTCCGCCGGGACAGGGACGAATGAGCAGTTCTTC.